This passage covers 15 T cell receptor beta chains from one sample sequenced in a study of OX40 agonist ivuxolimab in advanced cancers. TCRdb's table, derived via immunoSEQ multiplex PCR, lists solely in-frame clones and lacks some. The top ten hold around 6.3% of the sample, which has roughly 89,000 clones, just over 85% seen once. Material: CD4+ or CD8+ T cells sorted from blood, obtained in a trial of the OX40 agonist ivuxolimab. These receptors were collected from an adult with an advanced solid tumor such as melanoma, head and neck, liver or kidney cancer.

This chain connects TRBV4-2 to TRBJ1-2; D gene ambiguous. Germline V gives CDR1 LGHNA, CDR2 YNFKEQ. The CDR3 totals 15 residues. V lost 2 bases to trimming and J lost 0 bases, with 10 bases between them. CDR3 in amino acids: CASSQSRYSNYGYTF. CDR3 coding DNA: TGTGCCAGCAGCCAATCCAGATACTCTAACTATGGCTACACCTTC.

This clone is judged large (0.1 to 1%). The genes are TRBV9 and TRBJ2-7, with D possibly matching TRBD2 (6 bases). The germline gives CDR1 SGDLS, CDR2 YYNGEE. Trimming shortened V by 4 bases and J by 7 bases, and 24 bases separated the two germline ends. The CDR3 sequence is 16 residues long. The CDR3 is CASSPSPKRVSGEQYF. CDR3 DNA: TGTGCCAGCAGCCCCTCCCCGAAGCGGGTCTCGGGGGAGCAGTACTTC.

This sequence joins TRBV7-9 and TRBJ2-3; D is ambiguous. The V gene's germline CDR1 is SEHNR and CDR2 FQNEAQ (reference sequence). This CDR3 is 15 amino acids long. V dropped 0 bases and J dropped 0 bases, with 7 bases sitting between them. For the CDR3, the DNA is TGTGCCAGCAGCTTAGCGGGCCGGAGCACAGATACGCAGTATTTT. Translated: CASSLAGRSTDTQYF.

CDR3 DNA sequence: TGCGCCAGCAGTGACACCGCTAGCACAGATACGCAGTATTTT. This encodes CASSDTASTDTQYF. The rearrangement links TRBV10-1 to TRBJ2-3; D is ambiguous. This CDR3 spans 14 amino acids. The V end was cut by 3 bases, the J end by 0 bases, with 7 bases between. Germline V CDR1 and CDR2: WNHNN, SYGVQD (reference sequence).

The chain carries TRBV19 and TRBJ2-7; TRBD1 agrees at 8 bases. The CDR3 has 15 amino acids. The V gene end was trimmed by 6 bases and the J gene end by 2 bases; junction bases not matched to a gene: 9. CDR1 is LNHDA and CDR2 is SQIVND in the germline V gene (reference sequence). The CDR3 nucleotides read TGTGCCAGTAGCCTTACAGGGGGACCTACCTACGAGCAGTACTTC. As protein: CASSLTGGPTYEQYF.

The rearrangement joins TRBV7-2 to TRBJ2-1, with D unclear. The CDR3 sequence is 11 residues long. Per germline, CDR1 SGHTA and CDR2 FQGNSA. V lost 4 bases and J lost 6, with 4 bases in between. CDR3 nucleotide sequence: TGTGCCAGCAGCTCGCTCAATGAGCAGTTCTTC. This sequence encodes CASSSLNEQFF.

This clone has a handful of counts. The rearrangement joins TRBV6-5 to TRBJ2-1; D might be TRBD1 (5 bases). The V end was cut by 5 bases, the J end by 6 bases, with 14 bases between. The CDR3 has 14 amino acids. Looked up from germline, CDR1 is MNHEY and CDR2 is SVGAGI. CDR3 nucleotide sequence: TGTGCCAGCAGTCCCTTCGACAGCCTCAATGAGCAGTTCTTC. It encodes CASSPFDSLNEQFF.

This clone has more than one count but fewer than ten. This rearrangement joins TRBV19 to TRBJ2-1, with D maybe TRBD2 (5 bases). V lost 1 base, J lost 5 bases, and 9 bases lay in between. The CDR3 has 14 residues. The V gene's germline CDR1 is LNHDA and CDR2 SQIVND (reference sequence). The CDR3 bases are TGTGCCAGTAGTATAGGGCTAGCTCACAATGAGCAGTTCTTC. Protein product: CASSIGLAHNEQFF.

This chain links TRBV27 with TRBJ1-2; no clear D. CDR1 is MNHEY and CDR2 is SMNVEV in the germline V gene (reference sequence). The length of the CDR3 is 14 residues. V was shortened by 5 bases and J by 4 bases, with 14 bases between the two germline ends. Here the CDR3 DNA reads TGTGCCAGCAGTACCCTGGACGGTTTCTATGGCTACACCTTC. Protein product: CASSTLDGFYGYTF.

The V gene is TRBV21-1, the J gene TRBJ1-4. TRBV21-1 is labeled a pseudogene. CDR3 size: 14 residues. Here the CDR3 DNA reads TGTGCCAGCATCCCAAAGTTAACTAATGAAAAACTGTTTTTT. Translated: CASIPKLTNEKLFF.

The genes are TRBV11-3 and TRBJ2-1; 9 nucleotides line up with TRBD1. CDR3 length: 17 residues. V was pared by 4 bases and J by 2 bases, with 9 bases of the junction left unmatched. Germline assignment: CDR1 SGHNT and CDR2 YENEEA. The CDR3 reads CASSSPGRQGAYNEQFF. Written as DNA, the CDR3 is TGTGCCAGCAGCTCCCCCGGCCGACAGGGGGCCTACAATGAGCAGTTCTTC.

CDR3 nucleotides: TGTGCCAGCAGTTTATCCATGCCGGGATCCGGCTACACCTTC. It is translated as CASSLSMPGSGYTF. The chain carries TRBV27 and TRBJ1-2; D gene uncertain. V dropped 0 bases and J dropped 8 bases, with 13 bases sitting between them. The CDR3 spans 14 residues. Germline loops: CDR1 MNHEY, CDR2 SMNVEV (reference sequence).

V gene TRBV27 combines with J gene TRBJ2-7, with 11 bases that match TRBD1. Germline CDR1 and CDR2: MNHEY and SMNVEV (reference sequence). The trim removed 2 bases at V and 7 bases at J, leaving 7 bases unmatched. This CDR3 is built from 15 residues. CDR3 sequence: CASSLMSGTGGEQYF. In nucleotides, the CDR3 is TGTGCCAGCAGTTTAATGTCCGGGACAGGGGGGGAGCAGTACTTC.

CDR3 protein: CASSSGQGAYGYTF. The CDR3 coding sequence is TGTGCCAGCAGCTCCGGACAGGGGGCATATGGCTACACCTTC. The rearrangement joins TRBV7-2 to TRBJ1-2; 11 nucleotides agree with TRBD1. The CDR3 totals 14 residues. CDR1 is SGHTA, CDR2 FQGNSA, per germline. Trimming took 4 bases from V and 5 from J; bases not matched to a gene: 3. Full variable domain (missing parts from reference TRBV7-2 and TRBJ1-2): GAGVSQSPSNKVTEKGKDVELRCDPISGHTALYWYRQSLGQGLEFLIYFQGNSAPDKSGLPSDRFSAERTGGSVSTLTIQRTQQEDSAVYLCASSSGQGAYGYTFGSGTRLTVV.

This chain connects TRBV19 to TRBJ2-7, with D possibly being TRBD1 (6 bases). The CDR3 has 12 amino acids. V was clipped by 3 bases and J by 6 bases, with 9 bases between them. The germline V gene encodes CDR1 LNHDA and CDR2 SQIVND (reference sequence). Here the CDR3 DNA reads TGTGCCAGTAGTATCAGGGGAAGCGAGCAGTACTTC. It is translated as CASSIRGSEQYF.